The 21 T cell receptor beta chains below come from one sample, sequenced in a study of T-cell reconstitution after alpha-beta-depleted transplantation in children. The authors prepared the TCRbeta library with unique molecular identifiers. TCRdb reprocessed the PCR reads via MiXCR and lists one record per CDR3 protein. The sample shows 60,000 or so distinct CDR3 sequences, approximately 46% of them seen only once. The sample consisted of PBMCs, mostly from graft donor cells, taken 360 days after TCRalphabeta/CD19-depleted stem cell transplant. The receptors here all came from a male patient between 5 and 17 years old who had a stem cell transplant for acute lymphoblastic leukemia, so the T cells may come from the graft donor.

This clonotype was seen just once. This chain uses TRBV5-6 with TRBJ2-7; D might be TRBD2 (5 bases). CDR1 and CDR2 from the germline V gene are SGHDT and YYEEEE. With 5 bases removed from V and 2 bases from J, the gap between germline ends came to 11 bases. The CDR3 is 13 residues long. The CDR3 DNA is TGTGCCAGCAGTTTTCGGGGAACCTACGAGCAGTACTTC. Translation: CASSFRGTYEQYF.

This clonotype turned up a few times. This sequence joins TRBV6-5 and TRBJ1-1; 7 nucleotides agree with TRBD1. The CDR3 has 16 amino acids. CDR1 and CDR2 (germline): MNHEY, SVGAGI. J gave up 1 base and V 2 bases, and 7 bases lay outside the gene matches. CDR3 in amino acids: CASSYRTGRGNTEAFF. In DNA, the CDR3 is TGTGCCAGCAGTTACAGGACAGGTCGGGGGAACACTGAAGCTTTCTTT.

This clonotype was seen only a few times. The chain uses TRBV6-2 or TRBV6-3 and TRBJ2-3; 9 positions match TRBD2. The junction had 7 bases not matched to a gene; V was cut back by 2 bases and J by 1 base. The germline V gene encodes CDR1 MNHEY and CDR2 SVGEGT. This CDR3 is 17 amino acids long. Written as DNA, the CDR3 is TGTGCCAGCAGTTACCCCCCTTTAGCGGGGGGCACAGATACGCAGTATTTT. Protein: CASSYPPLAGGTDTQYF.

The rearrangement joins TRBV20-1 to TRBJ1-5, with unresolved D. Trimming pared 6 bases from V and 12 bases from J, leaving 21 bases between. CDR3 length: 13 amino acids. The germline CDR1 and CDR2 sequences are DFQATT and SNEGSKA (reference sequence). The CDR3 loop is CSASQVIGRIQHF. Here the CDR3 DNA reads TGCAGTGCCTCCCAGGTCATAGGGCGGATCCAGCATTTT.

The rearrangement links TRBV7-2 to TRBJ2-1; maybe TRBD2 (6 bases). The CDR3 loop spans 11 amino acids. The V end lost 6 bases, the J end lost 12 bases, and 12 bases lay between the germline ends. Germline CDR1 and CDR2: SGHTA and FQGNSA. The CDR3 spells CASSSGLLQFF. CDR3 nucleotide sequence: TGTGCCAGCAGTTCGGGACTGTTGCAGTTCTTC.

This chain joins TRBV3-1 and TRBJ2-5; possibly TRBD1 for D (5 bases). V lost 4 bases and J 5 bases, leaving 14 bases between the germline ends. CDR1 LGHDT and CDR2 YNNKEL come from the germline V gene (reference sequence). This CDR3 spans 14 amino acids. Written as DNA, the CDR3 is TGTGCCAGCAGCCGTCAGGGCTCCAGGGAGACCCAGTACTTC. Amino acids: CASSRQGSRETQYF.

This clonotype has a handful of counts. V and J are TRBV28 and TRBJ2-5, with TRBD1 as a possible D gene (5 bases). CDR1 is MDHEN, CDR2 SYDVKM, per germline. With 4 bases removed from V and 2 bases from J, the gap between germline ends came to 14 bases. This CDR3 comprises 15 residues. CDR3 in DNA: TGTGCCAGCAGTTCACACGGACAACTACAAGAGACCCAGTACTTC. This sequence encodes CASSSHGQLQETQYF.

The rearrangement joins TRBV15 to TRBJ2-2; 7 bases are a match to TRBD1. V lost 0 bases and J lost 3; bases outside the gene matches: 4. The CDR3 is made up of 16 amino acids. CDR1 and CDR2 (germline): LNHNV, YYDKDF (reference sequence). CDR3 DNA: TGTGCCACCAGCAGAGAGCCGGGACAGCACACCGGGGAGCTGTTTTTT. Its translation is CATSREPGQHTGELFF.

This clonotype came up a few times. The rearrangement links TRBV6-1 to TRBJ2-5; D possibly uses TRBD1 or TRBD2 (5 bases each). Germline V gene sequence: CDR1 MNHNS, CDR2 SASEGT. V was trimmed by 2 bases and J by 3 bases, leaving 7 bases between them. The CDR3 consists of 13 residues. For the CDR3, the DNA is TGTGCCAGCAGTGAACAGGGAGAAGAGACCCAGTACTTC. This gives the protein CASSEQGEETQYF.

The table lists this clonotype with a count of one. V and J are TRBV20-1 and TRBJ2-2, with 11 nucleotides matching TRBD2. The CDR3 totals 16 residues. Germline loops: CDR1 DFQATT, CDR2 SNEGSKA (reference sequence). Trimming at V came to 0 bases and at J to 9 bases, leaving 9 bases not matched to a gene. The CDR3 DNA reads as TGCAGTGCTAGAGACATAGATAGCGGGAGGGCCCGGGAGCTGTTTTTT. Translated, it gives CSARDIDSGRARELFF.

The chain employs TRBV12-3 or TRBV12-4 and TRBJ2-7, with a tentative D call TRBD1 (6 bases). This CDR3 is built from 15 residues. The ends were cut back, 4 bases at V and 7 bases at J, with 20 bases in the middle. The CDR3 DNA sequence: TGTGCCAGCAGTTCCCTCAAGACAGGAACAAGGGAGCAGTACTTC. The encoded protein is CASSSLKTGTREQYF.

This clonotype was seen a handful of times. The CDR3 here is CATPGVTGELFF. The CDR3 region has the DNA TGTGCCACCCCGGGGGTCACCGGGGAGCTGTTTTTT. The chain is built from TRBV12-3 or TRBV12-4 and TRBJ2-2; maybe TRBD2 (6 bases). Between the trimmed V and J ends, which lost 10 bases and 4 bases, there was a span of 10 bases. There are 12 residues in the CDR3.

J is TRBJ2-7 and V is TRBV7-8; 7 bases map to TRBD1. Germline CDR1 and CDR2: SGHVS and FQNEAQ. V shed 5 bases, J shed 1 base, and the junction held 8 bases outside the gene matches. The CDR3 sequence is 15 residues long. The CDR3 reads CASSPPQGFSYEQYF. CDR3 nucleotides: TGTGCCAGCAGCCCTCCACAGGGGTTTTCCTACGAGCAGTACTTC.

There are a few counts of this clonotype. V usage is TRBV12-3 or TRBV12-4 and J usage is TRBJ2-7; 13 nucleotides agree with TRBD2. Trimming at V came to 5 bases and at J to 0 bases, leaving 7 bases not matched to a gene. The CDR3 is 17 amino acids. For the CDR3, the DNA is TGTGCCAGCAGTCCCACTAGCGGGGGGGTTAGCTCCTACGAGCAGTACTTC. Protein: CASSPTSGGVSSYEQYF.

This clonotype was detected only a few times. The genes are TRBV6-1 and TRBJ1-5, with D unresolved. Trimming left V 4 bases short and J 0 bases short, with 10 bases between. CDR3 length equals 15 residues. The germline CDR1 and CDR2 sequences are MNHNS and SASEGT. Here the CDR3 DNA reads TGTGCCAGCAGTGTTGGAGCAATTAGCAATCAGCCCCAGCATTTT. Amino acid sequence: CASSVGAISNQPQHF.

The V and J genes are TRBV27 and TRBJ2-7; maybe TRBD1 (5 bases). Germline V gene sequence: CDR1 MNHEY, CDR2 SMNVEV (reference sequence). There are 14 residues in the CDR3. V was cut by 2 bases and J by 5 bases, with 13 bases left in between. The CDR3 loop reads CASSLLPRGDEQYF. In nucleotides, the CDR3 is TGTGCCAGCAGTTTACTCCCTAGGGGTGACGAGCAGTACTTC.

The rearrangement uses TRBV11-2 and TRBJ2-3; TRBD2 aligns across 15 bases. Looked up from germline, CDR1 is SGHAT and CDR2 is FQNNGV. V was pared by 5 bases and J by 2 bases, with 11 bases of the junction left unmatched. This CDR3 contains 19 residues. The CDR3 DNA follows: TGTGCCAGCAGCGGTATGGGACTAGCGGGAGGCTCCTTCACAGATACGCAGTATTTT. Its protein is CASSGMGLAGGSFTDTQYF.

The J gene is TRBJ2-7, the V gene TRBV3-1, with D tentatively TRBD1 (6 bases). Germline V gene sequence: CDR1 LGHDT, CDR2 YNNKEL (reference sequence). CDR3 size: 14 residues. V lost 1 base and J lost 0, with 7 bases in between. This chain's CDR3 is CASSQGQASYEQYF. The CDR3 nucleotides are TGTGCCAGCAGCCAAGGACAGGCCTCCTACGAGCAGTACTTC.

The chain uses TRBV28 and TRBJ2-5, with 8 bases fitting TRBD1. Trimming cost V 1 base and J 5 bases; bases outside gene matches: 6. The CDR3 runs to 15 residues. Germline loops: CDR1 MDHEN, CDR2 SYDVKM. Written as DNA, the CDR3 is TGTGCCAGCAGTTTATATCGGACAGGGTTCGAGACCCAGTACTTC. It codes for CASSLYRTGFETQYF. The whole variable domain, remainder taken from reference TRBV28 and TRBJ2-5, is DVKVTQSSRYLVKRTGEKVFLECVQDMDHENMFWYRQDPGLGLRLIYFSYDVKMKEKGDIPEGYSVSREKKERFSLILESASTNQTSMYLCASSLYRTGFETQYFGPGTRLLVL.

CDR3 loop: CASSFMSETQYF. Written as DNA, the CDR3 is TGTGCCAGCAGCTTTATGTCCGAGACCCAGTACTTC. The J gene is TRBJ2-5, the V gene TRBV5-6; no reliable D call. Germline CDR1 and CDR2: SGHDT and YYEEEE. V was shortened by 2 bases and J by 5 bases, with 7 bases between the two germline ends. This CDR3 has 12 residues.

The chain joins TRBV18 to TRBJ1-1; TRBD1 is a possible D gene (6 bases). The CDR3 loop spans 14 amino acids. From germline, CDR1 is KGHSH and CDR2 LQKENI. The V end lost 3 bases, the J end lost 4 bases, and 12 bases lay between the germline ends. This chain's CDR3 is CASSPGGRTTEAFF. The CDR3 DNA is TGTGCCAGCTCACCGGGGGGGCGCACCACTGAAGCTTTCTTT.